These 23 T cell receptor beta chains originate from one sample sequenced in a study of T cells after yellow fever vaccination. TCRdb recomputed calls from the 5' RACE reads with MiXCR, one row per CDR3 protein. The top ten hold 28% of the sample, which has around 50,000 distinct CDR3 sequences, less than 9% seen once. The sequencing here drew on CD8+ T cells sorted from PBMCs, taken less than 16 days after the first yellow fever vaccination. The receptors here all came from a man younger than 30 who received the YFV17D yellow fever vaccine.

This clonotype was seen ten or more times. The V gene is TRBV10-2, the J gene TRBJ2-7; the D gene is possibly TRBD1 (6 bases). Germline V lookup: CDR1 WSHSY, CDR2 SAAADI. The CDR3 covers 14 residues. With 5 bases removed from V and 6 bases from J, the gap between germline ends came to 17 bases. CDR3 sequence reads: CASSWMTGGGEQYF. CDR3 in DNA: TGCGCCAGCAGTTGGATGACAGGCGGAGGCGAGCAGTACTTC.

At least ten counts were recorded for this clonotype. The chain uses TRBV29-1 and TRBJ1-4; no clear D gene. V shed 3 bases and J shed 7 bases, with 12 bases lying between them. Germline V gives CDR1 SQVTM, CDR2 ANQGSEA. The CDR3 has 13 amino acids. The chain's CDR3 is CSVEQVSGEKLFF. The CDR3 DNA follows: TGCAGCGTTGAGCAGGTCTCAGGTGAAAAACTGTTTTTT.

This chain joins TRBV5-1 and TRBJ1-1; weak D call: TRBD1 (6 bases). Trimming removed 0 bases at V and 3 bases at J, with 15 bases between. In germline, CDR1 is SGHRS, CDR2 YFSETQ. The CDR3 loop spans 16 amino acids. The CDR3 protein is CASSLAYTGRDTEAFF. CDR3 in DNA: TGCGCCAGCAGCTTGGCCTATACAGGGAGGGACACTGAAGCTTTCTTT.

In its sample, this clonotype was seen many times. J is TRBJ2-2 and V is TRBV6-2 or TRBV6-3; 9 nucleotides align to TRBD1. The CDR3 is made up of 14 amino acids. The germline gives CDR1 MNHEY, CDR2 SVGEGT. With 5 bases clipped from V and 6 bases from J, the junction kept 4 bases outside the gene matches. CDR3 protein: CASSPRTGAGELFF. The CDR3 bases are TGTGCCAGCAGTCCGCGGACAGGGGCCGGGGAGCTGTTTTTT.

For this clonotype: This clone may be a read error of a much larger clone one base away. The CDR3 DNA reads as TGCGCCAGCAGCTTGGGGGCCCCGGAGACCCAGTACTTC. Translation: CASSLGAPETQYF. The rearrangement joins TRBV5-1 to TRBJ2-5; unclear D gene. This CDR3 region has 13 residues. Trimming pared 0 bases from V and 5 bases from J, leaving 8 bases between. CDR1 and CDR2 from the germline V gene are SGHRS and YFSETQ.

In this sample, this clonotype turned up many times. This chain connects TRBV6-1 to TRBJ2-3; TRBD1 matches 8 bases. Germline CDR1 and CDR2: MNHNS and SASEGT. This CDR3 is built from 14 residues. V lost 6 bases, J lost 5 bases, and 7 bases stayed unmatched. In nucleotides, the CDR3 is TGTGCCAGCAGCCCGGACAGGGAGGTAGATACGCAGTATTTT. Residues: CASSPDREVDTQYF.

This clonotype was picked up many times. The V and J genes are TRBV6-1 and TRBJ2-1; the match to TRBD2 covers 8 bases. The CDR3 sequence is 16 residues long. Germline values: CDR1 MNHNS, CDR2 SASEGT. Losses at the gene ends were 6 bases for V and 4 bases for J; bases not matched to a gene: 11. The CDR3 bases are TGTGCCAGCAGCTCGCTTAGCGGGGCGGGTTACAATGAGCAGTTCTTC. Translation: CASSSLSGAGYNEQFF.

At least ten counts were recorded for this clonotype. The CDR3 nucleotides are TGTGCCAGCAAAACTACAGGGGCCGCGATGGAAGCTTTCTTT. It translates to CASKTTGAAMEAFF. The chain carries TRBV12-3 or TRBV12-4 and TRBJ1-1; 7 bases agree with TRBD1. This CDR3 region has 14 residues. V lost 7 bases, J lost 8 bases, and 13 bases stayed unmatched.

This clonotype was seen many times. The gene calls are TRBV7-6 and TRBJ2-1; perhaps TRBD2 as D (5 bases). This CDR3 is 12 amino acids long. Per germline, CDR1 SGHVS and CDR2 FNYEAQ. The ends were cut back, 2 bases at V and 9 bases at J, with 8 bases in the middle. The CDR3 coding sequence is TGTGCCAGCAGCTTAAATGAGGGTGAGCAGTTCTTC. Amino acid sequence: CASSLNEGEQFF.

As concerns this clonotype: Given a much more abundant clone one base away, this may be a read error. The J gene is TRBJ2-2, the V gene TRBV4-1, with TRBD1 matching over 9 bases. Germline V gene lookup returns CDR1 MGHRA and CDR2 YSYEKL. V gave up 8 bases and J gave up 4 bases; unmatched junction bases: 5. This CDR3 comprises 14 residues. The CDR3 loop reads CASRRQGGTGELFF. CDR3 in DNA: TGCGCCAGCCGGAGACAGGGGGGCACCGGGGAGCTGTTTTTT.

This chain's CDR3 is CSAGQGATTNTEAFF. As DNA, the CDR3 is TGCAGTGCGGGACAGGGCGCGACAACGAACACTGAAGCTTTCTTT. The rearrangement joins TRBV20-1 to TRBJ1-1, with TRBD1 matching 9 bases. The V and J ends lost 6 bases and 1 base, in that order; junction bases with no gene match: 9. Germline values: CDR1 DFQATT, CDR2 SNEGSKA (reference sequence). The CDR3 is made up of 15 amino acids.

This clonotype was seen ten or more times. This chain uses TRBV20-1 with TRBJ1-5, with D possibly TRBD1 on 6 matching bases. The CDR3 contains 14 residues. Trimming took 2 bases from V and 5 from J, leaving 13 bases between them. CDR1 DFQATT and CDR2 SNEGSKA come from the germline V gene (reference sequence). DNA of the CDR3: TGCAGTGCTAGAAGGGGGTTGCGGGATCAGCCCCAGCATTTT. It is translated as CSARRGLRDQPQHF.

This chain joins TRBV7-9 and TRBJ2-1, with D tentatively TRBD1 or TRBD2 (5 bases each). The CDR3 has 15 amino acids. The V end was cut by 6 bases, the J end by 8 bases, with 20 bases between. Per the germline V gene, CDR1 is SEHNR and CDR2 is FQNEAQ (reference sequence). DNA for the CDR3: TGTGCCAGCAGGCTATCGACGACTCTGGGGGATGAGCAGTTCTTC. Translation: CASRLSTTLGDEQFF.

This clonotype was counted at least ten times. Germline is not matched at one junction end, which may reflect a read error. The J gene is TRBJ1-5, the V gene TRBV4-1; D might be TRBD1 (5 bases). CDR3 length equals 15 residues. Looked up from germline, CDR1 is MGHRA and CDR2 is YSYEKL. The CDR3 sequence: CASSQGQRSSQPQHF. CDR3 coding DNA: TGCGCCAGCAGCCAAGGACAGCGAAGCAGTCAGCCCCAGCATTTT.

On this clonotype itself: Just one base apart from a much larger clone, this may be a read error. V is TRBV7-9 and J is TRBJ2-5, with D tentatively TRBD1 (8 bases). The length of the CDR3 is 14 residues. Germline V gene lookup returns CDR1 SEHNR and CDR2 FQNEAQ (reference sequence). Trimming cost V 3 bases and J 4 bases, with 12 bases left between them. The CDR3 DNA follows: TGTGCCAGCAGCTTGACAGGGGAGGGAGAGACCCAGTACTTC. This codes for CASSLTGEGETQYF.

This clonotype was seen many times. V gene TRBV4-2 combines with J gene TRBJ2-7; tentative D call: TRBD1 (6 bases). The V and J ends lost 3 bases and 3 bases respectively, with 12 bases between them. The CDR3 has 14 amino acids. The germline V gene has CDR1 LGHNA and CDR2 YNFKEQ. DNA of the CDR3: TGTGCCAGCAGCCAGTATGGGGGCATCTACGAGCAGTACTTC. Amino acids: CASSQYGGIYEQYF.

This clonotype showed up just a few times. The chain combines TRBV12-3 or TRBV12-4 with TRBJ2-3; weak D call: TRBD1 (7 bases). The CDR3 totals 12 residues. V was shortened by 3 bases and J by 14 bases, with 15 bases between the two germline ends. Here the CDR3 reads CASSFGRGQPYF. The CDR3 DNA reads as TGTGCCAGCAGTTTCGGGCGGGGACAGCCGTATTTT.

This clonotype was detected many times. The chain has TRBV29-1 and TRBJ2-3; D perhaps matches TRBD2 (6 bases). Trimming pared 1 base from V and 4 bases from J, leaving 21 bases between. The CDR3 length is 17 residues. Germline V gives CDR1 SQVTM, CDR2 ANQGSEA. The CDR3: CSVEGGERDQKADTQYF. CDR3 DNA sequence: TGCAGCGTTGAAGGGGGGGAGCGTGACCAGAAAGCAGATACGCAGTATTTT.

This clonotype was picked up many times. This chain links TRBV20-1 with TRBJ2-1; 10 bases agree with TRBD2. In germline, CDR1 is DFQATT, CDR2 SNEGSKA (reference sequence). Trimming at V came to 3 bases and at J to 0 bases, leaving 14 bases not matched to a gene. The length of the CDR3 is 19 residues. This chain's CDR3 is CSASDLSGGTPSSYNEQFF. CDR3 nucleotide sequence: TGCAGTGCTAGCGATCTTAGCGGGGGGACCCCCAGCTCCTACAATGAGCAGTTCTTC.

This clonotype showed up many times. This chain uses TRBV13 with TRBJ2-1, with 8 nucleotides matching TRBD1. The junction had 6 bases not matched to a gene; V was cut back by 5 bases and J by 3 bases. Germline V gene data show CDR1 as PRHDT and CDR2 as FYEKMQ (reference sequence). The CDR3 totals 15 residues. The CDR3, as DNA: TGTGCCAGCAGCCTTGGACAGGGCTACTACAATGAGCAGTTCTTC. This translates into CASSLGQGYYNEQFF.

The table lists this clonotype with many counts. The chain recombines TRBV11-2 with TRBJ2-7, with D possibly being TRBD1 (5 bases). This CDR3 is built from 18 residues. CDR1 and CDR2 from the germline V gene are SGHAT and FQNNGV. The V and J ends lost 0 bases and 0 bases respectively, with 18 bases between them. The CDR3 region has the DNA TGTGCCAGCAGCTTAGAGGTTGGGATAGACAGTATCTCCTACGAGCAGTACTTC. Amino acids: CASSLEVGIDSISYEQYF.

Note on this clonotype: This could be a read error, since a much larger clone is one nucleotide away. V and J are TRBV9 and TRBJ1-6, with D hard to call. The germline V gene has CDR1 SGDLS and CDR2 YYNGEE. V lost 1 base and J 10 bases, leaving 9 bases between the germline ends. This CDR3 region has 13 residues. The CDR3, as DNA: TGTGCCAGCAGCGTAATGGGGAAATCACCCCTCCACTTT. Residues: CASSVMGKSPLHF.

The table lists this clonotype with many counts. This sequence joins TRBV12-3 or TRBV12-4 and TRBJ2-3, with 7 bases lining up with TRBD2. With V trimmed by 4 bases and J by 1 base, 11 bases remained unmatched. The CDR3 is 17 residues long. CDR3 loop: CASSSWDGGTRTDTQYF. CDR3 in DNA: TGTGCCAGCAGTTCTTGGGACGGGGGGACTCGCACAGATACGCAGTATTTT.